Detailed here is one T cell receptor beta chain. Its antigen remains unidentified. The sample comes from a study of vaccination and CD4 T cells after COVID-19. Stated treatment: roughly ten-day PBMC culture with coronavirus spike peptide pools or control peptides (ViraFEST assay). This CDR3 is 13 amino acids long. The germline V gene has CDR1 SQVTM and CDR2 ANQGSEA. V was shortened by 3 bases and J by 5 bases, with 13 bases between the two germline ends. The Oncomine TCR Beta short-read assay generated sequence data from the DNA of cultured CD4+ T cells. MiXCR, run by TCRdb on the PCR reads, gives a single entry per CDR3 protein. The profile shows more than 15,000 distinct CDR3 sequences, about 42% of them singletons.

This sequence was found in a human donor who had recovered from COVID-19. The V call is TRBV29-1, the J call TRBJ1-1; D possibly corresponds to TRBD1 (5 bases). Sequences were derived from CD4+ T cells from blood, cultured in vitro, sampled before SARS-CoV-2 vaccination. The CDR3 nucleotides read TGCAGCGTTGAGGAGCCAGGGAGTACTGAAGCTTTCTTT. This translates into CSVEEPGSTEAFF.